The 12 T cell receptor beta chains given below trace back to one sample, sequenced in a study of spatial heterogeneity in lung cancer. General study points: How many expanded intratumoral alpha and beta TCRs were present tracked the tumor mutation count, which was a count of nonsynonymous mutations.

TCRdb called the 5' RACE reads again in MiXCR, with one record for every CDR3 protein. The table records 20,000 to 30,000 distinct CDR3 sequences, approximately 10% of them present only once. This sample's time point: sample taken at primary tumor resection. These TCRs' antigens remain unknown. Here the sequenced sample was lung tumor tissue, taken at surgery. The receptors here all came from a male donor with early-stage non-small cell lung cancer.

This clonotype rates as medium-sized. This chain joins TRBV6-2 or TRBV6-3 and TRBJ1-5; maybe TRBD1 (6 bases). The germline V and J ends were trimmed by 6 bases and 8 bases, with 20 bases remaining between them. The CDR3 contains 15 residues. CDR1 MNHEY and CDR2 SVGEGT come from the germline V gene. The CDR3 reads CASRKRGHRLEPQHF. The CDR3 DNA follows: TGTGCCAGCAGGAAAAGGGGACACAGGCTCGAGCCCCAGCATTTT.

This chain connects TRBV19 to TRBJ2-2, with D possibly TRBD2 on 5 matching bases. The CDR3 is 14 amino acids. Trimming pared 6 bases from V and 3 bases from J, leaving 11 bases between. Germline V gives CDR1 LNHDA, CDR2 SQIVND (reference sequence). CDR3 nucleotides: TGTGCCAGTAGGACGGGATCCGACACCGGGGAGCTGTTTTTT. The encoded protein is CASRTGSDTGELFF.

This clonotype appeared many times. The chain has TRBV20-1 and TRBJ2-5; D perhaps matches TRBD1 (5 bases). CDR1 is DFQATT and CDR2 is SNEGSKA in the germline V gene (reference sequence). Trimming removed 5 bases at V and 4 bases at J, with 8 bases between. The CDR3 consists of 11 residues. The chain's CDR3 is CSAARGETQYF. CDR3 DNA sequence: TGCAGTGCTGCTAGGGGAGAGACCCAGTACTTC.

Here the CDR3 DNA reads TGTGCCACCCCCGGCCCCTACACAGATACGCAGTATTTT. It yields the protein CATPGPYTDTQYF. The chain joins TRBV2 to TRBJ2-3; no definite D call. This CDR3 is 13 amino acids long. Trimming shortened V by 10 bases and J by 2 bases, and 13 bases separated the two germline ends. Germline assignment: CDR1 SNHLY and CDR2 FYNNEI.

This clonotype was observed a handful of times. V and J are TRBV7-8 and TRBJ2-7; D unclear. Trimming took off 5 bases at V and 4 bases at J, with 18 bases between the two ends. In germline, CDR1 is SGHVS, CDR2 FQNEAQ. This CDR3 has 15 residues. The CDR3 nucleotides read TGTGCCAGCAGCCCCGACCCCATTGTGGTATACGAGCAGTACTTC. It specifies CASSPDPIVVYEQYF.

This clonotype has at least ten counts. The rearrangement links TRBV6-5 to TRBJ2-3, with D perhaps matching TRBD2 (6 bases). Germline CDR1 and CDR2: MNHEY and SVGAGI. V lost 6 bases, J lost 2 bases, and 12 bases lay in between. The CDR3 is made up of 14 amino acids. CDR3 residues: CASSPRGVTDTQYF. The DNA for the CDR3 is TGTGCCAGCAGCCCCCGCGGGGTCACAGATACGCAGTATTTT.

This clonotype was picked up many times. The V and J genes are TRBV4-2 and TRBJ2-2; 8 nucleotides line up with TRBD2. CDR3 length: 16 residues. CDR1 and CDR2 from the germline V gene are LGHNA and YNFKEQ. The V gene end was trimmed by 0 bases and the J gene end by 4 bases; junction bases not matched to a gene: 4. CDR3 sequence (DNA): TGTGCCAGCAGCCAAGATGCGGGAGGTCGCACCGGGGAGCTGTTTTTT. Protein sequence: CASSQDAGGRTGELFF.

This clonotype was observed at least ten times. V and J are TRBV5-1 and TRBJ2-2; 8 positions agree with TRBD1. CDR1 is SGHRS and CDR2 is YFSETQ in the germline V gene. The CDR3 is 14 amino acids. After removal of 7 bases from V and 5 bases from J, the junction contained 7 bases not matched to a gene. For the CDR3, the DNA is TGCGCCAGCCAGGGGGCGAGTTGGACCGGGGAGCTGTTTTTT. Translated: CASQGASWTGELFF.

This clonotype occurred many times. The genes are TRBV29-1 and TRBJ2-3; D is perhaps TRBD2 (5 bases). This CDR3 contains 16 residues. Per germline, CDR1 SQVTM and CDR2 ANQGSEA. V lost 2 bases to trimming and J lost 1 base, with 16 bases between them. CDR3: CSVEHSGRVGTDTQYF. The CDR3 bases are TGCAGCGTTGAACATTCGGGGAGAGTTGGCACAGATACGCAGTATTTT.

The rearrangement joins TRBV2 to TRBJ2-2, with 8 bases that match TRBD1. V gave up 5 bases and J gave up 3 bases; unmatched junction bases: 2. CDR1 is SNHLY, CDR2 FYNNEI, per germline. This CDR3 region has 14 residues. In nucleotides, the CDR3 is TGTGCCAGCAGTCAACAGGGGGACACCGGGGAGCTGTTTTTT. This codes for CASSQQGDTGELFF. Combining the CDR3 with reference TRBV2 and TRBJ2-2 gives the whole variable domain EPEVTQTPSHQVTQMGQEVILRCVPISNHLYFYWYRQILGQKVEFLVSFYNNEISEKSEIFDDQFSVERPDGSNFTLKIRSTKLEDSAMYFCASSQQGDTGELFFGEGSRLTVL.

Ten or more counts support this clonotype. In DNA, the CDR3 is TGCAGTGCCCCGGCCAGGTTGAACACTGAAGCTTTCTTT. Protein sequence: CSAPARLNTEAFF. This sequence joins TRBV20-1 and TRBJ1-1, with D unresolved. This CDR3 is 13 amino acids long. Germline assignment: CDR1 DFQATT and CDR2 SNEGSKA (reference sequence). V was trimmed by 6 bases and J by 0 bases, leaving 11 bases between them.

This clonotype was detected ten times or more. This sequence joins TRBV2 and TRBJ2-5; D gene unclear. From germline, CDR1 is SNHLY and CDR2 FYNNEI. There are 10 residues in the CDR3. Between the trimmed V and J ends, which lost 11 bases and 3 bases, there was a span of 7 bases. The CDR3 region is CAPPEETQYF. CDR3 bases: TGTGCCCCCCCTGAAGAGACCCAGTACTTC.